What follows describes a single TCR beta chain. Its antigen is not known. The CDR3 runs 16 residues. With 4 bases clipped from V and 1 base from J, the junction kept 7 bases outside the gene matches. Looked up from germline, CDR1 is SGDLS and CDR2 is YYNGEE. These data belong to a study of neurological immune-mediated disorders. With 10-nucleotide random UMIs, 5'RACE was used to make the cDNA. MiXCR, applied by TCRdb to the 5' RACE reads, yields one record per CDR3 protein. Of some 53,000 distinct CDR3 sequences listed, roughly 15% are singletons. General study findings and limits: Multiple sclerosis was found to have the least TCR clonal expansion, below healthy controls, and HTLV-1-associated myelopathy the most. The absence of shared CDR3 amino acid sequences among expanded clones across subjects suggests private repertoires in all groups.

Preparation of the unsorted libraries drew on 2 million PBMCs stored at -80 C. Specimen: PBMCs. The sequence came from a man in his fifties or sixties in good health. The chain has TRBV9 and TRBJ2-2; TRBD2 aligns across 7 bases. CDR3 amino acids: CASSSRLAMNTGELFF. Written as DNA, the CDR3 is TGTGCCAGCAGCTCAAGACTAGCCATGAACACCGGGGAGCTGTTTTTT.